This TCR beta chain is drawn from a study of blood T cell repertoires in COVID-19. Study details: T cells, B-cell-depleted T cells, or PBMCs provided the cDNA or gDNA that served as material.

Sequencing used immunoSEQ multiplex PCR; TCRdb keeps in-frame clones, though not all of them. Of fewer than 450,000 clones listed, 88% are singletons. CDR3 length: 12 residues. The ends were cut back, 5 bases at V and 0 bases at J, with 5 bases in the middle. Recruited during active infection, patients (from Seattle) were subsequently followed longitudinally. The sequenced sample consisted of peripheral blood. V usage is TRBV12-3 or TRBV12-4 and J usage is TRBJ2-7; D remains unclear. The TCR originated in a woman in her seventies with COVID-19, enrolled during active disease. The CDR3 region is CASSMSSYEQYF. The CDR3 DNA sequence: TGTGCCAGCAGTATGAGCTCCTACGAGCAGTACTTC.